This T cell receptor (beta chain) was identified during a study of T cell responses to AZD1222 COVID-19 vaccine (dated by TCRdb to the early 2020s). Broadly, across the study: AZD1222 recipients given second doses at about 4 weeks or at about 12 weeks were pooled, since spike-specific TCR depth and breadth were not found to differ between the two schedules. TCR sequencing was performed for 233 trial participants, of whom 207 were given two doses of AZD1222 and around 25 were given two doses of MenACWY control vaccine. Trial participants were enrolled by age into 18-55, 56-69 and 70-plus year subgroups, with about 150, 28 and 57 TCR-sequenced participants respectively. Overall study results and their limits: After two AZD1222 doses, both the breadth and the depth of spike-specific TCRs were significantly higher than at day 0 and than in MenACWY recipients. Because no day 14 peak-response samples were available, the repertoires could be characterized only after the peak T cell response. Reportedly, almost half of the unique spike-specific TCRs recognized epitopes lying outside the regions that are mutated in the B.1.351 and B.1.1.7 variants. Conclusions about previously exposed vaccinees were limited because only six AZD1222 recipients were SARS-CoV-2 seropositive at baseline. In the small 56-69-year group, the increase in depth fell short of significance, most likely because of low power. Participants were mostly white British, with more females than males. The authors suggested clonal diversity may have been underestimated. CD4 TCRs associated with the vaccine covered the entire spike protein, and the dominant responses were in regions 160-218 and 743-854.

Turning to this clone: The specificity of this receptor is unknown. No clone much larger than this one lies a single base away; base qualities are absent.

This sample's time point label indicates: baseline before first vaccination. Samples from vaccinated people were obtained from the UK trials COV001 and COV002, which included a single-blind randomized controlled phase 2/3 trial of AZD1222 (ChAdOx1 nCoV-19) in healthy adults. For TCRbeta chain sequencing, PBMC samples from trial participants were taken at day 0 and at day 28 after the second dose. The CDR3 regions of human TCRbeta chains were subjected to immunosequencing. From the authors' description of their analysis: Repertoire TCRs were matched against a reference library of SARS-CoV-2-specific TCRs generated with the MIRA antigen-specificity platform. Breadth was defined as the fraction of unique TCRs that were SARS-CoV-2-associated, and depth was defined as the fraction of total T cells that were SARS-CoV-2-associated. Using the MIRA data, every spike-specific TCR was mapped to the spike region that the TCR reacted to and assigned to either a CD4 or a CD8 class. Log10-transformed breadth and depth values were compared by one-way ANOVA with Sidak's multiple comparisons tests. TCRdb's version of the immuneACCESS table is confined to in-frame rearrangements and falls short of the full clone set. An unresolved V gene accounts for under half of the shortfall where checked; the remainder is of unknown origin. V and J calls and clone size come straight from that table; D and trimming were deduced from the DNA. Present in this sample are 85,000 to 110,000 clones, approximately 88% of which were seen just once. Approximately 20% of the sample comes from the top ten.

Ends trimmed: V by 5 bases, J by 1 base; bases unmatched to a gene: 4. CDR3 length: 14 amino acids, cysteine to phenylalanine. Just CDR3 DNA is preserved here, 42 bases in frame from base 1. The germline V gene encodes CDR1 SGHAT and CDR2 FQNNGV. This sequence uses TRBV11-2 and TRBJ1-1; TRBD1 matches 7 bases in the middle. The sample here was peripheral blood, taken on day 0 of AZD1222 vaccination. The TCR sequence derives from an adult in good health. This receptor carries the CDR3 CASSAQGGNTEAFF. The DNA sequence follows: TGTGCCAGCAGCGCCCAGGGGGGGAACACTGAAGCTTTCTTT. This CDR3, with the reference TRBV11-2 and TRBJ1-1 proteins standing in past its ends, gives the full variable domain EAGVAQSPRYKIIEKRQSVAFWCNPISGHATLYWYQQILGQGPKLLIQFQNNGVVDDSQLPKDRFSAERLKGVDSTLKIQPAKLEDSAVYLCASSAQGGNTEAFFGQGTRLTVV.